The 17 T cell receptor beta chains below come from one sample, sequenced in a study of tumor-infiltrating lymphocytes in primary liver carcinoma. For each extraction, RNA and DNA were obtained together from approximately 20-30 mg of unsorted bulk tissue. From 400 to 500 ng total RNA, TCR beta cDNA was generated with a primer in the constant region. Libraries of TCR beta came from three nested multiplex PCR rounds with slightly modified ARM-PCR. Forward primers for TRBV1-TRBV30 and a C-beta reverse primer served the first two PCR rounds, at about 10 cycles each. Each CDR3 protein is one row after TCRdb ran MiXCR on the multiplex PCR reads. This sample yields about 64,000 distinct CDR3 sequences, of which 71% are seen a single time; approximately 41% belongs to the top ten. Sequencing input: liver tumor tissue from sampling region 4. The sample's subset: tumor region T4, right-lateral pole. All receptors derive from a man aged 35-49 years with primary liver carcinoma and hepatitis B virus infection.

A word on this clonotype: Since a much larger clone is just one base distant, this may be a read error. V gene TRBV29-1 combines with J gene TRBJ1-1; TRBD1 might be the D (5 bases). This CDR3 has 14 residues. CDR1 SQVTM and CDR2 ANQGSEA come from the germline V gene. The CDR3 region is CSVDGTPSSPEALF. CDR3 nucleotides: TGCAGCGTTGATGGGACGCCGTCCTCGCCTGAAGCTCTCTTT.

Note on this clonotype: At one end the junction does not follow the germline gene, possibly because of a read error. The chain uses TRBV9 and TRBJ2-4; 8 bases are shared with TRBD1. Germline V gene data show CDR1 as SGDLS and CDR2 as YYNGEE. The CDR3 spans 19 residues. The CDR3: CASSVARAGTGLAKNIQYF. In DNA, the CDR3 is TGTGCCAGTAGCGTAGCTAGGGCCGGGACAGGACTAGCCAAAAACATTCAGTACTTC.

About this clonotype: Compared with germline, one end of the junction differs, possibly owing to a read error. The chain employs TRBV12-3 or TRBV12-4 and TRBJ2-7, with 7 bases identical to TRBD1. The CDR3 has 15 residues. The CDR3 protein is CTSSMGTVESYEQYF. CDR3 sequence (DNA): TGTACCAGCAGTATGGGGACAGTGGAGTCCTACGAGCAGTACTTC.

In regard to this clonotype: At one end, the junction sequence differs from germline, possibly due to a read error. This sequence joins TRBV5-6 and TRBJ1-2, with D possibly TRBD1 on 6 matching bases. This CDR3 has 13 amino acids. Germline V gene data show CDR1 as SGHDT and CDR2 as YYEEEE. This CDR3 is CAGSRNRDYGYTF. The CDR3 DNA sequence: TGTGCCGGCAGCCGGAACAGGGACTATGGCTACACCTTC. The full variable domain, in which reference TRBV5-6 and TRBJ1-2 provide the parts outside the CDR3, is DAGVTQSPTHLIKTRGQQVTLRCSPKSGHDTVSWYQQALGQGPQFIFQYYEEEERQRGNFPDRFSGHQFPNYSSELNVNALLLGDSALYLCAGSRNRDYGYTFGSGTRLTVV.

About this clonotype itself: Compared with germline, one end of the junction differs, possibly owing to a read error. The gene calls are TRBV11-2 and TRBJ2-1, with D uncertain. From germline, CDR1 is SGHAT and CDR2 FQNNGV. The length of the CDR3 is 14 residues. The CDR3 is CAGSLQEGYNEQFF. For the CDR3, the DNA is TGTGCCGGCAGCCTCCAAGAAGGGTACAATGAGCAGTTCTTC.

As regards this clonotype: A clone one base away is much larger, so this may be a read error. The V and J genes are TRBV7-9 and TRBJ2-7; TRBD2 is a possible D gene (6 bases). This CDR3 is built from 13 residues. The V gene lost 10 bases and the J gene lost 7 bases, with 20 bases spanning the gap. Germline assignment: CDR1 SEHNR and CDR2 FQNEAQ (reference sequence). CDR3 amino acids: CANTPRGSGEQYF. CDR3 bases: TGTGCCAACACCCCTCGGGGGAGTGGGGAGCAGTACTTC.

The chain joins TRBV29-1 to TRBJ2-3; 9 positions match TRBD1. CDR3 length: 14 amino acids. Germline V CDR1 and CDR2: SQVTM, ANQGSEA. The V and J ends lost 3 bases and 3 bases, in that order; junction bases with no gene match: 4. The CDR3 DNA reads as TGCAGCGTTGATCCGGGACAGGGAACAGATACGCAGTATTTT. Encoded protein: CSVDPGQGTDTQYF.

On this clonotype itself: At one of its ends the junction is not consistent with the germline gene, which may arise from a read error. The rearrangement uses TRBV12-3 or TRBV12-4 and TRBJ2-7; 11 bases fit TRBD1. The length of the CDR3 is 15 residues. The CDR3 sequence: CVSGMGTGGSYEQYF. In DNA, the CDR3 is TGTGTCAGCGGTATGGGGACAGGGGGATCCTACGAGCAGTACTTC.

J is TRBJ2-7 and V is TRBV4-1, with 10 bases identical to TRBD2. Trimming removed 4 bases from V and 2 bases from J; junction bases left unmatched: 14. The germline V gene has CDR1 MGHRA and CDR2 YSYEKL. CDR3 length: 18 residues. CDR3 sequence: CASSPSSLGTSVPYEQYF. CDR3 in DNA: TGCGCCAGCAGCCCGAGTTCGCTCGGGACTAGCGTACCCTACGAGCAGTACTTC.

In its sample, this clonotype was seen many times. The chain carries TRBV7-9 and TRBJ2-6, with D unclear. Germline CDR1 and CDR2: SEHNR and FQNEAQ (reference sequence). This CDR3 comprises 15 residues. V gave up 0 bases and J gave up 0 bases, with 3 bases separating them. The CDR3 DNA sequence: TGTGCCAGCAGCTTAGCAGGCTCTGGGGCCAACGTCCTGACTTTC. It specifies CASSLAGSGANVLTF.

In the case of this clonotype: The junction shows a germline mismatch at one end, possibly a read error. CDR3 bases: TGCGCCAGCTGCTTGGTCGGACAGGGAGGTGCGGCCAACGTCCTGAGTTTC. As protein: CASCLVGQGGAANVLSF. J is TRBJ2-6 and V is TRBV5-1; 8 bases map to TRBD1. Germline CDR1 is SGHRS and CDR2 is YFSETQ. The CDR3 sequence is 17 residues long.

V and J are TRBV29-1 and TRBJ2-3; unclear D gene. The CDR3 spans 11 residues. CDR1 is SQVTM and CDR2 is ANQGSEA in the germline V gene. Deletions cut 2 bases from V and 8 bases from J, with 8 bases between. The CDR3 DNA follows: TGCAGCGTTGAAAACGCAGGTACGCAGTATTTT. Protein sequence: CSVENAGTQYF.

With regard to this clonotype: Because the CDR3's place on the DNA is in doubt, the DNA is left out and the CDR3 is given as listed by TCRdb. The chain employs TRBV6-5 and TRBJ1-5. The CDR3 has 14 amino acids, counting both end residues. The germline V gene encodes CDR1 MNHEY and CDR2 SVGAGI. CDR3 protein: CANSYRCANQPQHF.

This clonotype was counted a few times. This may be a read error, as it is one base from a much larger clone. V gene TRBV5-1 combines with J gene TRBJ1-1; no firm D call. The CDR3 has 12 residues. CDR1 is SGHRS and CDR2 is YFSETQ in the germline V gene. The CDR3 DNA follows: TGCGCCAGCATCCAGAAGGAGACTGAAACTTTCTTT. Translating it yields CASIQKETETFF.

J is TRBJ2-5 and V is TRBV4-2, with a tentative D call TRBD1 (6 bases). V was pared by 3 bases and J by 5 bases, with 19 bases between. The CDR3 covers 16 residues. Germline CDR1 reads LGHNA; CDR2 reads YNFKEQ. The CDR3 here is CASSQGQEGTQETQYF. The CDR3 DNA sequence: TGTGCCAGCAGCCAGGGACAAGAGGGGACCCAGGAGACCCAGTACTTC.

This clonotype was found many times. J is TRBJ2-7 and V is TRBV5-6; 9 nucleotides agree with TRBD2. The V gene's germline CDR1 is SGHDT and CDR2 YYEEEE. This CDR3 has 17 amino acids. The junction had 7 bases not matched to a gene; V was cut back by 0 bases and J by 0 bases. CDR3 nucleotide sequence: TGTGCCAGCAGCTTGGGTGCTAGCGGGGTTTCCTCCTACGAGCAGTACTTC. Its protein is CASSLGASGVSSYEQYF.

A word on this clonotype: A much larger clone lies one base from this, so it may be a read error. This chain links TRBV6-5 with TRBJ2-1; TRBD1 matches at 9 bases. The CDR3 sequence is 13 residues long. CDR1 and CDR2 from the germline V gene are MNHEY and SVGAGI. V gave up 5 bases and J gave up 12 bases; unmatched junction bases: 8. This CDR3 is CASSQRQGGVQFF. The CDR3 region has the DNA TGTGCCAGCAGTCAACGACAGGGGGGTGTGCAGTTCTTC.